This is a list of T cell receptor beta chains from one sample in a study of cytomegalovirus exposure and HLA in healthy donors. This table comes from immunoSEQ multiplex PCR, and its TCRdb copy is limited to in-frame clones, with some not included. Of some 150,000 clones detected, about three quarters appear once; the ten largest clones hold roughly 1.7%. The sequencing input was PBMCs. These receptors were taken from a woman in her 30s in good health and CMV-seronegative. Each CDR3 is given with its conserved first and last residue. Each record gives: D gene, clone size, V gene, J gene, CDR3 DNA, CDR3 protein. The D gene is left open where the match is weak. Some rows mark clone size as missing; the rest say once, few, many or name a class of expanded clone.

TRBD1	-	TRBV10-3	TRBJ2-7	TGTGCCATCAGTGAGCCCACAGGGGTGTACGAGCAGTACTTC	CAISEPTGVYEQYF
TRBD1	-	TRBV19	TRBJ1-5	TGTGCCAGTAGTGGTCAGGGGGGAAGACAGCCCCAGCATTTT	CASSGQGGRQPQHF
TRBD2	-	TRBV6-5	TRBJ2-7	TGTGCCAGCAGTTACTCCGTCCCGGGAGGGCGGGAGCAGTACTTC	CASSYSVPGGREQYF
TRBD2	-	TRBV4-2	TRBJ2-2	TGTGCCAGCAGCCCCGGACTAGCGGGAAACACCGGGGAGCTGTTTTTT	CASSPGLAGNTGELFF
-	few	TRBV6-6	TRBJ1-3	TGTGCCAGCAGCCCCTCAGGGTTTATTGGAAACACCATATATTTT	CASSPSGFIGNTIYF
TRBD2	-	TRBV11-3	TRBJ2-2	TGTGCCAGCAGCCTAGCGGGAGACTCGGCCGGGGAGCTGTTTTTT	CASSLAGDSAGELFF
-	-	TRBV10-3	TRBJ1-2	TGTGCCAGAGGGCCCGTGAAAGGACAGAAGTATGGCTACACCTTC	CARGPVKGQKYGYTF
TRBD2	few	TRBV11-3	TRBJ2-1	TGTGCCAGCAGCCGGACTAGCGGCAGCCATTACAATGAGCAGTTCTTC	CASSRTSGSHYNEQFF
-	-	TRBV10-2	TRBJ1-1	TGCGCCAGCAGAAGCAGGACACTGAACACTGAAGCTTTCTTT	CASRSRTLNTEAFF
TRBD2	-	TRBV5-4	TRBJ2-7	TGTGCCAGCAGCACGGGGGGGGACACCTACGAGCAGTACTTC	CASSTGGDTYEQYF
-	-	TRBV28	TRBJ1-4	TGTGCCAGCAGTGGTTCGACCTCAGGGGCGGAGGAAAAACTGTTTTTT	CASSGSTSGAEEKLFF
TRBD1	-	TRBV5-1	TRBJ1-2	TGCGCCAGCAGCTTGGAGACAGGGCGAAACTATGGCTACACCTTC	CASSLETGRNYGYTF
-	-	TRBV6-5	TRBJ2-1	TGTGCCAGCAGACCGAGCCTAGTATACAATGAGCAGTTCTTC	CASRPSLVYNEQFF
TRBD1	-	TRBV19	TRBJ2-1	TGTGCCAGTAGTATCAGTCCGGGACAGGGGTTCTACAATGAGCAGTTCTTC	CASSISPGQGFYNEQFF
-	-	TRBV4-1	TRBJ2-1	TGCGCCAGCAGCCTCTCAATAACAGACAATGAGCAGTTCTTC	CASSLSITDNEQFF
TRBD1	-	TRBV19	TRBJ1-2	TGTGCCAGTAGTTTACAGGGGGAGTCAGCTAACTATGGCTACACCTTC	CASSLQGESANYGYTF
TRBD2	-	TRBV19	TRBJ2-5	TGTGCCAGTTCCGGGACTAGTCTTCTCGAAACGGAGACCCAGTACTTC	CASSGTSLLETETQYF